The 4 T cell receptor beta chains given below trace back to one sample, sequenced in a study of OX40 agonist ivuxolimab in advanced cancers. The library came from the immunoSEQ multiplex PCR assay. The table comes from immuneACCESS by way of TCRdb, which keeps in-frame sequences with V and J called. Part of the clones is missing from these tables; in studies checked, under half for an unresolved V gene and the rest for unknown reasons. The sample includes approximately 67,000 clones, with under 85% observed a single time. 2% to 2.5% of the sample lies in the top ten. The sample was CD4+ or CD8+ T cells sorted from blood, taken in a trial of the OX40 agonist ivuxolimab. The receptors come from an adult with an advanced solid tumor such as melanoma, head and neck, liver or kidney cancer.

The V call is TRBV5-1, the J call TRBJ2-7, with TRBD2 as a possible D gene (7 bases). The CDR3 totals 15 residues. CDR1 and CDR2 (germline): SGHRS, YFSETQ. V was cut by 1 base and J by 2 bases, with 13 bases left in between. The CDR3 region has the DNA TGCGCCAGCAGCTTGTCCAGGGGAGGGACCTACGAGCAGTACTTC. Amino acids: CASSLSRGGTYEQYF.

This clone occurred a few times. The chain has TRBV6-1 and TRBJ2-2; possibly TRBD2 for D (5 bases). The CDR3 is 14 residues long. In germline, CDR1 is MNHNS, CDR2 SASEGT. V lost 6 bases and J 4 bases, leaving 12 bases between the germline ends. DNA of the CDR3: TGTGCCAGCAGCTTAGCGTGGGGCACCGGGGAGCTGTTTTTT. It specifies CASSLAWGTGELFF.

The genes are TRBV7-8 and TRBJ1-5, with 7 bases fitting TRBD1. The CDR3 sequence is 14 residues long. Germline-derived CDR1 and CDR2 are SGHVS and FQNEAQ. V shed 3 bases, J shed 6 bases, and the junction held 5 bases outside the gene matches. CDR3 in amino acids: CASSFDRAVQPQHF. The CDR3 region has the DNA TGTGCCAGCAGCTTCGACAGGGCTGTTCAGCCCCAGCATTTT.

This clone was recorded a few times. The chain recombines TRBV2 with TRBJ2-5, with 8 nucleotides matching TRBD1. The CDR3 extends over 14 amino acids. V lost 4 bases and J lost 5; bases outside the gene matches: 6. Germline loops: CDR1 SNHLY, CDR2 FYNNEI. The CDR3 DNA follows: TGTGCCAGCAGTGCGGACAGGGTTTCGGAGACCCAGTACTTC. This codes for CASSADRVSETQYF.